The clone carrying this TCR beta chain was observed a single time. Its antigen remains unknown. With random hexamers, reverse transcription was performed on 0.5 to 1 ug of RNA. MiXCR, applied by TCRdb to the immunoSEQ multiplex PCR reads, yields one record per CDR3 protein. In the table there are about 280,000 distinct CDR3 sequences, about 85% of which are singletons. This specimen comes from a study of CD8 T cells in Susac syndrome. The patients who served as multiple sclerosis controls were treatment-naive and had stable or active relapsing-remitting disease that fulfilled the revised McDonald criteria. CD8+ and CD4+ T cells were negatively isolated; TEMRA cells were FACS-enriched. General observations from the study: The study admitted that it had a relatively small number of individuals in its TCR sequencing and HLA analysis.

This CDR3 has 16 residues. Per germline, CDR1 SGDLS and CDR2 YYNGEE. Trimming took 4 bases from V and 7 from J, leaving 21 bases between them. The chain recombines TRBV9 with TRBJ1-3; D is ambiguous. Material for sequencing was CD8+ T cells from PBMCs. This TCR was sampled from a human donor with multiple sclerosis. CDR3 nucleotides: TGTGCCAGCAGCACTACCCATGGAGCTCGAAGTAACACCATATATTTT. This gives the protein CASSTTHGARSNTIYF. The full variable domain, in which reference TRBV9 and TRBJ1-3 provide the parts outside the CDR3, is DSGVTQTPKHLITATGQRVTLRCSPRSGDLSVYWYQQSLDQGLQFLIQYYNGEERAKGNILERFSAQQFPDLHSELNLSSLELGDSALYFCASSTTHGARSNTIYFGEGSWLTVV.